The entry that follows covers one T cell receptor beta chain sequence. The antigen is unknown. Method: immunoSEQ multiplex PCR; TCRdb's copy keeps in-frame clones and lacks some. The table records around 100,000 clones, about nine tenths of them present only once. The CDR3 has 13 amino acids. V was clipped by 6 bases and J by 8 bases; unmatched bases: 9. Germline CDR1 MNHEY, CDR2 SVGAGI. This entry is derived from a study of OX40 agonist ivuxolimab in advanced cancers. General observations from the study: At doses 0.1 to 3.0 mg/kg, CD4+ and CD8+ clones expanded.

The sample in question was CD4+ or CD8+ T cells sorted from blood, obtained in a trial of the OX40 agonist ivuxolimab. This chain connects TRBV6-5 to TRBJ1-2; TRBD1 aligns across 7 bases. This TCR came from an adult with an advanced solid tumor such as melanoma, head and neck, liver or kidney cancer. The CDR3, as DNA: TGTGCCAGCAGAATAAACAGGGGCCACGGCTACACCTTC. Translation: CASRINRGHGYTF.